This is a list of T cell receptor beta chains from one sample in a study of T cell repertoires in cytomegalovirus infection. TCRdb analysed the reads with MiXCR anew, one entry per CDR3 protein. The table has 370,000 or so distinct CDR3 sequences, approximately 30% seen once. These TCRs are of unknown antigen specificity. Here the sequenced sample was cultured PBMCs, taken from culture after CMV antigen stimulation. The receptors derive from a human donor in good health (CMV status not recorded). Some clones in this sample may be carry-over from other donors' samples. The CDR3 runs from the conserved cysteine through the conserved F or W. D genes are given only for firm matches. Where a row states a size, it is once, few, many or the class of an expanded clone; other rows omit it.

.	TRBD2	TRBJ2-3	13	TRBV12-3/TRBV12-4	CASKEREWDTQYF	TGTGCCAGCAAGGAGCGGGAGTGGGATACGCAGTATTTT
few	TRBD1	TRBJ2-6	19	TRBV14	CASSQVWTGWKAGANVLTF	TGTGCCAGCAGCCAAGTTTGGACAGGTTGGAAGGCGGGGGCCAACGTCCTGACTTTC
few	.	TRBJ1-1	13	TRBV6-1	CASSWGGGTEAFF	TGTGCCAGCAGTTGGGGTGGAGGCACTGAAGCTTTCTTT
.	TRBD2	TRBJ2-1	16	TRBV12-3/TRBV12-4	CASRPTGGAGDNEQFF	TGTGCCAGCAGACCCACCGGTGGAGCGGGAGACAATGAGCAGTTCTTC
.	TRBD1	TRBJ1-5	15	TRBV28	CASSPGQVGYQPQHF	TGTGCCAGCAGTCCAGGACAGGTGGGCTATCAGCCCCAGCATTTT
.	.	TRBJ2-2	12	TRBV27	CASSRLTGELFF	TGTGCCAGCAGCCGTCTCACCGGGGAGCTGTTTTTT
.	.	TRBJ2-1	13	TRBV27	CASREKVYNEQFF	TGTGCCAGCAGGGAGAAGGTCTACAATGAGCAGTTCTTC
.	.	TRBJ2-5	16	TRBV6-6	CASSYSILSGEETQYF	TGTGCCAGCAGTTACTCGATATTGTCAGGGGAAGAGACCCAGTACTTC
.	.	TRBJ2-5	15	TRBV6-2/TRBV6-3	CASRQRGQTIETQYF	TGTGCCAGCAGACAACGAGGGCAGACAATTGAGACCCAGTACTTC
few	.	TRBJ2-2	16	TRBV27	CASSLLPGANTGELFF	TGTGCCAGCAGTTTATTACCGGGAGCGAACACCGGGGAGCTGTTTTTT
many	.	TRBJ2-1	16	TRBV7-8	CASSGQKGRQGNEQFF	TGTGCCAGCAGCGGGCAAAAAGGGCGTCAGGGCAATGAGCAGTTCTTC
.	.	TRBJ1-4	14	TRBV6-5	CASRNRATNEKLFF	TGTGCCAGCAGGAACAGGGCAACTAATGAAAAACTGTTTTTT
.	TRBD2	TRBJ2-5	17	TRBV5-3	CASSHGTSGRLQETQYF	TGTGCCAGCAGCCACGGGACTAGCGGGAGGCTCCAAGAGACCCAGTACTTC
.	TRBD2	TRBJ2-3	16	TRBV6-6	CASSYRPAGTTDTQYF	TGTGCCAGCAGTTACCGGCCAGCGGGAACCACAGATACGCAGTATTTT
.	.	TRBJ1-2	13	TRBV11-3	CASSLRGLNGYTF	TGTGCCAGCAGCTTAAGGGGACTGAATGGCTACACCTTC
.	TRBD1	TRBJ1-1	14	TRBV7-9	CASSHPGGNTEAFF	TGTGCCAGCAGCCATCCAGGGGGGAACACTGAAGCTTTCTTT
.	TRBD2	TRBJ2-1	17	TRBV10-3	CAISRLIGGLAGDEQFF	TGTGCCATCTCTCGCCTTATAGGCGGACTAGCGGGCGATGAGCAGTTCTTC
.	.	TRBJ1-5	15	TRBV6-1	CASSLLQDSNQPQHF	TGTGCCAGCAGTTTACTTCAGGATAGCAATCAGCCCCAGCATTTT
.	TRBD1	TRBJ2-7	14	TRBV11-2	CASSPRQGSYEQYF	TGTGCCAGCAGCCCACGACAGGGCTCCTACGAGCAGTACTTC
.	.	TRBJ1-2	11	TRBV28	CASSGSRGYTF	TGTGCCAGCTCCGGGTCTCGGGGCTACACCTTC
few	.	TRBJ2-1	14	TRBV11-3	CASRSRGEVHEQFF	TGTGCCAGCAGGTCTAGGGGGGAGGTCCATGAGCAGTTCTTC
few	.	TRBJ2-1	13	TRBV12-5	CASAGGPSNEQFF	TGTGCTAGTGCCGGAGGGCCGTCAAATGAGCAGTTCTTC
.	.	TRBJ1-1	14	TRBV7-2	CASSTPPWGTEAFF	TGTGCCAGCAGCACACCACCCTGGGGCACTGAAGCTTTCTTT
few	.	TRBJ1-1	16	TRBV7-2	CASSLYSRDLLDRAFF	TGTGCCAGCAGCTTATATTCCCGGGACTTACTTGATCGAGCTTTCTTT
.	TRBD1	TRBJ1-4	15	TRBV19	CASNRRTGSNEKLFF	TGTGCCAGTAATCGTCGGACAGGGAGTAATGAAAAACTGTTTTTT
.	.	TRBJ2-1	14	TRBV7-2	CASSFSPRGNEQFF	TGTGCCAGCAGCTTCAGTCCGCGGGGCAATGAGCAGTTCTTC
.	.	TRBJ2-5	12	TRBV10-3	CAISESGETQYF	TGTGCCATCAGTGAGTCCGGAGAGACCCAGTACTTC
few	TRBD1	TRBJ1-4	16	TRBV4-3	CASSQATGTGDEKLFF	TGCGCCAGCAGTCAGGCAACCGGGACAGGGGATGAAAAACTGTTTTTT
many	.	TRBJ1-2	9	TRBV19	CASGEGYTF	TGTGCCAGTGGGGAAGGCTACACCTTC
.	TRBD2	TRBJ2-7	14	TRBV19	CASSAGGGAYEQYF	TGTGCCAGTAGTGCCGGCGGGGGAGCCTACGAGCAGTACTTC
many	.	TRBJ1-1	15	TRBV7-2	CASSRTVTMNTEAFF	TGTGCCAGCAGTCGGACTGTTACCATGAACACTGAAGCTTTCTTT
.	TRBD2	TRBJ2-3	15	TRBV11-2	CASSLVGLAKDTQYF	TGTGCCAGCAGCTTAGTGGGACTAGCAAAAGATACGCAGTATTTT
few	TRBD1	TRBJ1-6	14	TRBV6-6	CASSLGQQNSPLHF	TGTGCCAGCAGTTTGGGACAGCAAAATTCACCCCTCCACTTT
few	TRBD1	TRBJ1-5	14	TRBV12-3/TRBV12-4	CASRQDRANQPQHF	TGTGCCAGCAGGCAAGACAGGGCTAATCAGCCCCAGCATTTT
few	TRBD2	TRBJ2-1	15	TRBV7-2	CASFDGRALNNEQFF	TGTGCCAGCTTTGACGGGAGGGCCCTCAATAATGAGCAGTTCTTC